One and the same sample provided the 11 T cell receptor beta chains below, sequenced in a study of blood T cell repertoires in COVID-19. TCRdb keeps only in-frame clones here, not all; method: immunoSEQ multiplex PCR. The data show 200,000 to 300,000 clones, with about four fifths seen just once and around 7% held by the top ten. What was sequenced was peripheral blood. The receptors shown here come from a woman of 80 years or more with COVID-19, enrolled during active disease.

As regards this clone: This same CDR3 is encoded by further DNA sequences in the sample. The rearrangement links TRBV18 to TRBJ1-2; perhaps TRBD1 as D (6 bases). This CDR3 has 14 amino acids. Germline V gene sequence: CDR1 KGHSH, CDR2 LQKENI. Trimming removed 2 bases from V and 7 bases from J, with 14 bases in between. The CDR3 nucleotides are TGTGCCAGCTCACCAGGACAGTCCTCGGGTGGCTACACCTTC. It specifies CASSPGQSSGGYTF.

This chain joins TRBV4-1 and TRBJ2-3; 12 nucleotides align to TRBD2. V gave up 0 bases and J gave up 15 bases; unmatched junction bases: 13. Germline CDR1 reads MGHRA; CDR2 reads YSYEKL. There are 16 residues in the CDR3. The CDR3 coding sequence is TGCGCCAGCAGCCAAGACCCTATGCTAGCGGGAGGGAGGATCTATTTT. It is translated as CASSQDPMLAGGRIYF.

The CDR3, as DNA: TGTGCCAGCAGCTTAGATGTAGGGGACTATGGCTACACCTTC. It yields the protein CASSLDVGDYGYTF. The chain links TRBV11-2 to TRBJ1-2; a possible D gene is TRBD1 (5 bases). In germline, CDR1 is SGHAT, CDR2 FQNNGV. The CDR3 sequence is 14 residues long. With 0 bases removed from V and 3 bases from J, the gap between germline ends came to 8 bases.

This chain joins TRBV3-1 (or the pseudogene TRBV3-2) and TRBJ2-1; D is unclear. V was pared by 4 bases and J by 6 bases, with 13 bases between. The CDR3 is 14 residues long. Germline V CDR1 and CDR2: LGHDT, YNNKEL (reference sequence). CDR3 sequence (DNA): TGTGCCAGCAGCCTAGCCCGCCGCGGCAATGAGCAGTTCTTC. This sequence encodes CASSLARRGNEQFF.

CDR3 bases: TGCAGCGTTACGGACAGGGGGCGCGAGGCTTTCTTT. Its translation is CSVTDRGREAFF. The V gene is TRBV29-1, the J gene TRBJ1-1, with 11 nucleotides matching TRBD1. J gave up 11 bases and V 5 bases, and 7 bases lay outside the gene matches. The CDR3 has 12 residues. Germline loops: CDR1 SQVTM, CDR2 ANQGSEA.

The chain carries TRBV19 and TRBJ1-5; unclear D gene. CDR3 length: 14 residues. Germline CDR1 and CDR2: LNHDA and SQIVND (reference sequence). Between the trimmed V and J ends, which lost 0 bases and 4 bases, there was a span of 7 bases. Here the CDR3 DNA reads TGTGCCAGTAGTATAGATGAGGGAAATCAGCCCCAGCATTTT. Encoded protein: CASSIDEGNQPQHF.

J is TRBJ1-2 and V is TRBV7-2; D is perhaps TRBD1 (5 bases). CDR3 size: 15 residues. CDR1 and CDR2 (germline): SGHTA, FQGNSA. The V gene lost 5 bases and the J gene lost 7 bases, with 20 bases spanning the gap. DNA for the CDR3: TGTGCCAGCAGCAACCCTACCAGGGAGGCATTTGGCTACACCTTC. Translation: CASSNPTREAFGYTF.

In DNA form, the CDR3 reads TGCGCCAGCAGCTTGGGGGCTAGCGGGTCAGATACGCAGTATTTT. Protein sequence: CASSLGASGSDTQYF. This rearrangement joins TRBV5-1 to TRBJ2-3; 8 positions match TRBD2. The J segment lost 4 bases and the V segment lost 0 bases, leaving 4 bases of the junction unmatched. Germline CDR1 reads SGHRS; CDR2 reads YFSETQ. CDR3 length: 15 residues.

This rearrangement joins TRBV5-6 to TRBJ2-3, with 8 bases aligning to TRBD1. There are 16 residues in the CDR3. V lost 3 bases and J lost 9; bases outside the gene matches: 15. Germline V gene data show CDR1 as SGHDT and CDR2 as YYEEEE. CDR3: CASSYGQGLRGRTQYF. DNA for the CDR3: TGTGCCAGCAGCTACGGACAGGGACTCCGGGGAAGGACGCAGTATTTT. The full variable domain, completed using reference TRBV5-6 and TRBJ2-3, is DAGVTQSPTHLIKTRGQQVTLRCSPKSGHDTVSWYQQALGQGPQFIFQYYEEEERQRGNFPDRFSGHQFPNYSSELNVNALLLGDSALYLCASSYGQGLRGRTQYFGPGTRLTVL.

V gene TRBV3-1 (or the pseudogene TRBV3-2) combines with J gene TRBJ2-7; 8 bases are a match to TRBD1. Germline CDR1 and CDR2: LGHDT and YNNKEL (reference sequence). Trimming removed 3 bases from V and 2 bases from J; junction bases left unmatched: 6. This CDR3 has 15 residues. CDR3: CASSQADRGPYEQYF. CDR3 sequence (DNA): TGTGCCAGCAGCCAGGCCGACAGGGGTCCCTACGAGCAGTACTTC.

The chain couples TRBV2 to TRBJ2-5; 11 nucleotides match TRBD2. Germline-derived CDR1 and CDR2 are SNHLY and FYNNEI. The ends lost 7 bases at V and 4 bases at J; junction bases unmatched: 11. This CDR3 has 16 amino acids. In DNA form, the CDR3 reads TGTGCCAGCAACCCCGTGGTAGCGGGGGGGCGAGAGACCCAGTACTTC. Protein: CASNPVVAGGRETQYF.